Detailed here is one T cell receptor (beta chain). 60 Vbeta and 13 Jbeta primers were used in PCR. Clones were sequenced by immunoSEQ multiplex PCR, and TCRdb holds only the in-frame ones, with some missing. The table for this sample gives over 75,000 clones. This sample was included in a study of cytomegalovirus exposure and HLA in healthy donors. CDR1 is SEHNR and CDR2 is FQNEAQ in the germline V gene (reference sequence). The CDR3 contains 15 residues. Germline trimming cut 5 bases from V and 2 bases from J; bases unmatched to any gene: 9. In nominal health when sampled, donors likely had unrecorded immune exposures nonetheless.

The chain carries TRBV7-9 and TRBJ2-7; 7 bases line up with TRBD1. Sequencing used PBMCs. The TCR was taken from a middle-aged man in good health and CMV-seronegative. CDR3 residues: CASSISRTGAYEQYF. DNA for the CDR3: TGTGCCAGCAGCATCTCCAGGACAGGCGCCTACGAGCAGTACTTC.